This T cell receptor (beta chain) was captured in a study of blood T cell repertoires in COVID-19. For the study at large: The samples span acute and convalescent COVID-19 from the United States, Italy and Spain. Sample material is recorded as cDNA or gDNA derived from T cells, B-cell-depleted T cells, or PBMCs.

The CDR3 has 17 amino acids. Germline V gives CDR1 SGHTA, CDR2 FQGNSA. V lost 0 bases to trimming and J lost 3 bases; unmatched junction nucleotides: 4. Per the study methods: The assay estimated nucleated cells by amplifying reference gene primers. TCRdb keeps only in-frame clones here, not all; method: immunoSEQ multiplex PCR. V, J and clone size were drawn from that table, and D and trimming were deduced from the DNA. The sample yields fewer than 150,000 clones, less than 85% seen once. The receptor comes from a human donor in a cohort sampled during active COVID-19. Sequences were obtained from peripheral blood. The V and J genes are TRBV7-2 and TRBJ2-3, with 12 bases matching TRBD2. The CDR3 nucleotides are TGTGCCAGCAGCTTAGCAGCTAGCGGGGGGGGTACAGATACGCAGTATTTT. Amino acids: CASSLAASGGGTDTQYF.